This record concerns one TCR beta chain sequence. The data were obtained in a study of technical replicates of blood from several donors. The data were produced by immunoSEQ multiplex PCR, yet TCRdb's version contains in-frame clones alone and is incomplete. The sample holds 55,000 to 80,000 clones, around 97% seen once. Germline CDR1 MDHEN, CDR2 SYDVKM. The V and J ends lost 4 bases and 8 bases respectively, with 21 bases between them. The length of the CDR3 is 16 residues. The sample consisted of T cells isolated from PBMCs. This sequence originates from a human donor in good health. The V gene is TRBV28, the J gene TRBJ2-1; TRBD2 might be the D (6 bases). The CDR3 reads CASSSRTSNGPHEQFF. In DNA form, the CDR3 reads TGTGCCAGCAGTTCAAGAACTAGCAACGGGCCACATGAGCAGTTCTTC.